This entry is about one T cell receptor beta chain. The target antigen is unknown. The length of the CDR3 is 15 residues. The V and J ends lost 0 bases and 10 bases respectively, with 17 bases between them. CDR1 is SGDLS, CDR2 YYNGEE, per germline. This entry is derived from a study of response to subunit inactivated influenza vaccine. Overall study results and limits: Few additional T cells are recruited per seasonal influenza vaccination, authors suggested.

TCRdb called the RT-PCR reads again in MiXCR, with one record for every CDR3 protein. In the table there are 650,000 to 850,000 distinct CDR3 sequences, about 15% of which are singletons. Sequencing used PBMCs from blood, obtained 14 days before vaccination. The sequence was obtained from a man aged 45-65 years who received an inactivated influenza vaccine. This chain joins TRBV9 and TRBJ2-1, with unresolved D. CDR3 coding DNA: TGTGCCAGCAGCGTAGCTCCGGGTTCGGCGGAGGAGCAGTTCTTC. This encodes CASSVAPGSAEEQFF.